These 17 T cell receptor beta chains were sequenced from one sample in a study of blood T cell repertoires in COVID-19. TCRdb keeps only in-frame clones here, not all; method: immunoSEQ multiplex PCR. Of roughly 87,000 clones listed, 70% to 90% are singletons. The sequencing input was peripheral blood. The receptors stem from a man in his 60s with acute or convalescent COVID-19.

The gene calls are TRBV4-1 and TRBJ2-1; TRBD2 matches 7 bases. Germline V gene data show CDR1 as MGHRA and CDR2 as YSYEKL. Trimming took 3 bases from V and 7 from J; bases not matched to a gene: 3. The CDR3 runs to 13 residues. In nucleotides, the CDR3 is TGCGCCAGCAGCCATCCCGGGGGGAATGAGCAGTTCTTC. Its protein is CASSHPGGNEQFF.

The rearrangement links TRBV27 to TRBJ2-2, with 11 bases that match TRBD1. The CDR3 runs 17 residues. CDR1 is MNHEY, CDR2 SMNVEV, per germline (reference sequence). V shed 1 base and J 2 bases; nucleotides not matched to a gene: 3. This CDR3 is CASSLFGQGANTGELFF. CDR3 nucleotide sequence: TGTGCCAGCAGTTTATTCGGACAGGGGGCAAACACCGGGGAGCTGTTTTTT.

V gene TRBV11-3 combines with J gene TRBJ2-3; 9 nucleotides match TRBD2. The V gene's germline CDR1 is SGHNT and CDR2 YENEEA. V dropped 2 bases and J dropped 4; count of bases not matched to a gene: 7. The CDR3 runs 16 residues. The CDR3 DNA reads as TGTGCCAGCAGCTTAAGCAGCGGGGGGCGTTCAGATACGCAGTATTTT. It translates to CASSLSSGGRSDTQYF.

This clone has a single count. This rearrangement joins TRBV21-1 to TRBJ1-6. TRBV21-1 is a pseudogene segment. The CDR3 has 11 residues. The CDR3 DNA reads TGTGCCAGCAGCAATAAATCACCCCTCCACTTT. Encoded protein: CASSNKSPLHF.

The V call is TRBV24-1, the J call TRBJ2-2; TRBD2 matches at 9 bases. CDR3 size: 16 residues. Germline-derived CDR1 and CDR2 are KGHDR and SFDVKD. V trimming: 0 bases; J trimming: 6 bases; junction bases outside the gene matches: 4. CDR3 sequence: CATSDLGGRAAGELFF. DNA for the CDR3: TGTGCCACCAGTGATTTGGGCGGGAGGGCCGCCGGGGAGCTGTTTTTT.

V usage is TRBV4-1 and J usage is TRBJ2-7; 8 bases are shared with TRBD2. The CDR3 length is 19 residues. Germline V gene sequence: CDR1 MGHRA, CDR2 YSYEKL. J was trimmed by 2 bases and V by 0 bases; bases with no gene match: 15. The CDR3 sequence: CASSQDPGLAGERAYEQYF. The CDR3 DNA is TGCGCCAGCAGCCAAGATCCAGGCCTAGCGGGTGAACGAGCCTACGAGCAGTACTTC.

The chain is built from TRBV18 and TRBJ1-1, with D unclear. Trimming took off 1 base at V and 4 bases at J, with 7 bases between the two ends. The germline V gene has CDR1 KGHSH and CDR2 LQKENI. The CDR3 runs 13 residues. The CDR3: CASSPLQSTEAFF. Written as DNA, the CDR3 is TGTGCCAGCTCACCACTACAGAGCACTGAAGCTTTCTTT.

The chain combines TRBV7-9 with TRBJ2-3, with D unclear. CDR1 and CDR2 from the germline V gene are SEHNR and FQNEAQ (reference sequence). V gave up 5 bases and J gave up 0 bases, with 12 bases separating them. The CDR3 is 15 amino acids. In DNA form, the CDR3 reads TGTGCCAGCAGCCCTGGATTAGCTAGCACAGATACGCAGTATTTT. It specifies CASSPGLASTDTQYF.

The chain has TRBV28 and TRBJ1-1; D is perhaps TRBD1 (6 bases). The V gene's germline CDR1 is MDHEN and CDR2 SYDVKM. V was shortened by 9 bases and J by 4 bases, with 15 bases between the two germline ends. The CDR3 covers 13 residues. The CDR3 spells CASRQASGTEAFF. The CDR3 bases are TGTGCCAGTCGACAGGCCTCGGGCACTGAAGCTTTCTTT.

V and J are TRBV6-1 and TRBJ2-3, with 13 bases matching TRBD2. With V trimmed by 4 bases and J by 6 bases, 7 bases remained unmatched. This CDR3 comprises 16 residues. Germline V gene sequence: CDR1 MNHNS, CDR2 SASEGT. The CDR3 nucleotides read TGTGCCAGCAGTGCCCGGACTAGCGGGGGATCCGATACGCAGTATTTT. The encoded protein is CASSARTSGGSDTQYF.

The chain carries TRBV7-9 and TRBJ2-7; tentative D call: TRBD2 (5 bases). Germline CDR1 reads SEHNR; CDR2 reads FQNEAQ (reference sequence). The CDR3 runs 16 residues. Deletions cut 4 bases from V and 1 base from J, with 17 bases between. CDR3: CASSSYGTGLSYEQYF. CDR3 in DNA: TGTGCCAGCAGCTCCTATGGAACGGGGTTGTCCTACGAGCAGTACTTC.

The chain employs TRBV13 and TRBJ2-2, with D possibly matching TRBD2 (6 bases). Trimming cost V 3 bases and J 1 base, with 12 bases left between them. Germline V gives CDR1 PRHDT, CDR2 FYEKMQ (reference sequence). This CDR3 is 16 amino acids long. CDR3 amino acids: CASSFRLDGNTGELFF. CDR3 in DNA: TGTGCCAGCAGCTTCCGACTAGACGGGAACACCGGGGAGCTGTTTTTT.

This clone was observed a few times. This chain connects TRBV5-6 to TRBJ1-4; 7 positions agree with TRBD1. Germline V gene lookup returns CDR1 SGHDT and CDR2 YYEEEE. This CDR3 contains 14 residues. With V trimmed by 2 bases and J by 12 bases, 10 bases remained unmatched. CDR3 sequence reads: CASSFGDRPVQLFF. The CDR3 DNA is TGTGCCAGCAGCTTTGGGGACAGACCAGTCCAACTGTTTTTT.

The genes are TRBV4-1 and TRBJ1-6; D remains unclear. The V end lost 0 bases, the J end lost 9 bases, and 15 bases lay between the germline ends. The CDR3 sequence is 16 residues long. CDR1 and CDR2 (germline): MGHRA, YSYEKL. The CDR3 DNA reads as TGCGCCAGCAGCCAAGATCAGTTGGCAAATCCTTCACCCCTCCACTTT. The encoded protein is CASSQDQLANPSPLHF.

The V call is TRBV7-2, the J call TRBJ2-7, with D possibly matching TRBD2 (5 bases). In germline, CDR1 is SGHTA, CDR2 FQGNSA. Trimming removed 4 bases from V and 0 bases from J, with 10 bases in between. There are 14 residues in the CDR3. The CDR3 nucleotides read TGTGCCAGCAGCTCGAGCGGATACTCCTACGAGCAGTACTTC. Protein product: CASSSSGYSYEQYF.

The J gene is TRBJ1-4, the V gene TRBV5-5, with 9 bases aligning to TRBD1. J was trimmed by 7 bases and V by 3 bases; bases with no gene match: 7. The germline CDR1 and CDR2 sequences are SGHKS and YYEKEE (reference sequence). The CDR3 covers 15 residues. The CDR3 reads CASSWGRQGGEKLFF. The CDR3 nucleotides are TGTGCCAGCAGCTGGGGGAGACAGGGGGGTGAAAAACTGTTTTTT. Full variable domain (rest looked up from reference TRBV5-5 and TRBJ1-4): DAGVTQSPTHLIKTRGQQVTLRCSPISGHKSVSWYQQVLGQGPQFIFQYYEKEERGRGNFPDRFSARQFPNYSSELNVNALLLGDSALYLCASSWGRQGGEKLFFGSGTQLSVL.

As concerns this clone: The same CDR3 also results from other DNA sequences found in this sample. The rearrangement joins TRBV15 to TRBJ2-7; D not resolved. CDR1 and CDR2 from the germline V gene are LNHNV and YYDKDF (reference sequence). The ends were cut back, 4 bases at V and 0 bases at J, with 4 bases in the middle. The CDR3 length is 12 residues. CDR3 DNA: TGTGCCACCAGCACGAGCTCCTACGAGCAGTACTTC. It codes for CATSTSSYEQYF. Filled out from reference TRBV15 and TRBJ2-7, the complete variable domain reads DAMVIQNPRYQVTQFGKPVTLSCSQTLNHNVMYWYQQKSSQAPKLLFHYYDKDFNNEADTPDNFQSRRPNTSFCFLDIRSPGLGDTAMYLCATSTSSYEQYFGPGTRLTVT.